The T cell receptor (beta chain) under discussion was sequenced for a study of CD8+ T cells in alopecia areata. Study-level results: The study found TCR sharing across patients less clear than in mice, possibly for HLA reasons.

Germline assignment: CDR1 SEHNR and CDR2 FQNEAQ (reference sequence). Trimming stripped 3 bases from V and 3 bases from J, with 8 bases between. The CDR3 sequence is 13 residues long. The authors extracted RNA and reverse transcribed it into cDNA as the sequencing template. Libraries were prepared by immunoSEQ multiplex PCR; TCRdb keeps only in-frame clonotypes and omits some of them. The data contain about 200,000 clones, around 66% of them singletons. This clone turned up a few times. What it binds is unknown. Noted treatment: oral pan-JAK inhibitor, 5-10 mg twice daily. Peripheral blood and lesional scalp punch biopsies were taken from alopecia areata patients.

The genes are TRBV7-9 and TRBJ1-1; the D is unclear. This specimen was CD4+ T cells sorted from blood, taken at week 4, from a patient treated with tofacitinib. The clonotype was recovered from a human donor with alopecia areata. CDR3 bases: TGTGCCAGCAGCTTGGCGGGGTACACTGAAGCTTTCTTT. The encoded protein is CASSLAGYTEAFF.